This is a list of T cell receptor beta chains from one sample in a study of cytomegalovirus exposure and HLA in healthy donors. The assay was immunoSEQ multiplex PCR, and TCRdb's table has in-frame clones only and misses some. The table includes over 100,000 clones, 50% to 75% detected once. The sequenced sample consisted of PBMCs. The receptors come from a middle-aged woman in good health and CMV-seronegative. The CDR3 runs from the conserved cysteine through the conserved F or W. A D gene is named only where the DNA matches it firmly. Some rows mark clone size as missing; the rest say once, few, many or name a class of expanded clone.

J	D	size	V	DNA	CDR3
TRBJ1-2	-	-	TRBV9	TGTGCCAGCAGCGTAGAGGAGGAATTGGTCTATGGCTACACCTTC	CASSVEEELVYGYTF
TRBJ1-6	-	-	TRBV7-9	TGTGCCAGCAGCCTCAATTCACCCCTCCACTTT	CASSLNSPLHF
TRBJ2-7	TRBD1	-	TRBV7-9	TGTGCCAGCAGCCCGACAGGGAACTCCTACGAGCAGTACTTC	CASSPTGNSYEQYF
TRBJ1-2	TRBD1	-	TRBV7-9	TGTGCCAGCAGAGGCAGGGGGCTGGCAGACTATGGCTACACCTTC	CASRGRGLADYGYTF
TRBJ1-4	TRBD1	-	TRBV6-6	TGTGCCAGCAATCTTGGACAGGGCGGCGAAAAACTGTTTTTT	CASNLGQGGEKLFF
TRBJ1-2	-	-	TRBV28	TGTGCCAGCAGGCAGGGGCTTGATGGCTACACCTTC	CASRQGLDGYTF
TRBJ2-1	TRBD2	-	TRBV5-1	TGCGCCAGCAGCTTGGGATCACTAGCGGGGTTTTACAATGAGCAGTTCTTC	CASSLGSLAGFYNEQFF
TRBJ2-6	TRBD1	-	TRBV14	TGTGCCAGCAGCCAAGCGCCGACAGGGTCTGGGGCCAACGTCCTGACTTTC	CASSQAPTGSGANVLTF
TRBJ2-1	-	-	TRBV9	TGTGCCAGCAGCGTACAGGCTAGCGTGGGCTACAATGAGCAGTTCTTC	CASSVQASVGYNEQFF
TRBJ2-1	TRBD2	-	TRBV5-1	TGCGCCAGCAGCCCAGGGACTAGAACCAATGAGCAGTTCTTC	CASSPGTRTNEQFF
TRBJ1-3	TRBD1	-	TRBV2	TGTGCCAGCAGCCGGGACAGGTTCTCTGGAAACACCATATATTTT	CASSRDRFSGNTIYF
TRBJ2-5	-	few	TRBV7-3	TGTGCCAGCAGCCCCGACGGGGTAGCGAAGACCCAGTACTTC	CASSPDGVAKTQYF
TRBJ2-3	-	-	TRBV27	TGTGCCAGCAGTTTACGGGGAGCCACAGATACGCAGTATTTT	CASSLRGATDTQYF
TRBJ2-5	TRBD1	-	TRBV9	TGTGCCAGCAGCGTAGCGCCACAGGGGGCGCGTGAGACCCAGTACTTC	CASSVAPQGARETQYF
TRBJ2-7	TRBD1	-	TRBV9	TGTGCCAGCAGCGTCGGACAGGGTCCCTACGAGCAGTACTTC	CASSVGQGPYEQYF
TRBJ1-5	-	few	TRBV7-2	TGTGCCAGCAGCTCCCTACAGGGAACTCAGCCCCAGCATTTT	CASSSLQGTQPQHF
TRBJ2-1	-	-	TRBV5-1	TGCGCCAGCAGCCCCAACCGAGGGGGCTACAATGAGCAGTTCTTC	CASSPNRGGYNEQFF
TRBJ1-6	-	-	TRBV4-1	TGCGCCAGCAGCCAAGATCCCCGGGTAGGCCCTTACTCACCCCTCCACTTT	CASSQDPRVGPYSPLHF